A selection of T cell receptor beta chains follows, all from one sample in a study of blood T cell repertoires in COVID-19. The assay was immunoSEQ multiplex PCR, and TCRdb's table has in-frame clones only and misses some. Of about 330,000 clones in the sample, around 90% are singletons; the top ten hold approximately 10%. The specimen was peripheral blood. The receptors here all came from a young man with COVID-19, enrolled during active disease. Each CDR3 is given with its conserved first and last residue. The order of the fields is D gene, V gene, J gene, clone size, CDR3 protein, CDR3 DNA. D genes are given only for firm matches. The size field is filled for only some rows; it gives once, few, many or a size class.

TRBD1	TRBV27	TRBJ1-1	-	CASSFHGQGGTEAFF	TGTGCCAGCAGTTTCCACGGACAGGGGGGCACTGAAGCTTTCTTT
TRBD1	TRBV9	TRBJ1-3	-	CASSVGTGVGNTIYF	TGTGCCAGCAGCGTGGGGACAGGGGTCGGAAACACCATATATTTT
TRBD2	TRBV6-2/TRBV6-3	TRBJ2-2	-	CASSYSLLGRGVSGELFF	TGTGCCAGCAGTTACTCGCTTCTAGGGCGGGGGGTATCCGGGGAGCTGTTTTTT
-	TRBV6-5	TRBJ2-7	-	CASSYSWGHPYEQYF	TGTGCCAGCAGTTACTCGTGGGGACACCCCTACGAGCAGTACTTC
TRBD2	TRBV11-1	TRBJ2-7	few	CASSQTSGATYEQYF	TGTGCCAGCAGCCAGACTAGCGGGGCTACCTACGAGCAGTACTTC
TRBD1	TRBV5-1	TRBJ2-6	-	CASSLADRAGANVLTF	TGCGCCAGCAGCTTGGCGGACAGGGCCGGGGCCAACGTCCTGACTTTC
-	TRBV3-1/TRBV3-2	TRBJ1-2	once	CASSQSYYGYTF	TGTGCCAGCAGCCAATCGTACTATGGCTACACCTTC
TRBD1	TRBV5-1	TRBJ1-2	-	CASSSRTGSANYGYTF	TGCGCCAGCAGCTCACGGACAGGGTCGGCTAACTATGGCTACACCTTC
-	TRBV5-5	TRBJ1-1	-	CASSARGHKNTEAFF	TGTGCCAGCAGCGCAAGGGGACATAAGAACACTGAAGCTTTCTTT
-	TRBV9	TRBJ2-3	-	CASSPVLARTDTQYF	TGTGCCAGCAGCCCAGTACTAGCCCGCACAGATACGCAGTATTTT
TRBD1	TRBV7-8	TRBJ1-2	-	CASSLAGQDLNSGYTF	TGTGCCAGCAGCTTAGCTGGACAGGACCTCAACTCCGGCTACACCTTC
-	TRBV28	TRBJ2-2	-	CASSLRMLGSGELFF	TGTGCCAGCAGTTTACGTATGCTGGGCTCCGGGGAGCTGTTTTTT
TRBD1	TRBV12-3/TRBV12-4	TRBJ1-2	-	CASRLTGNYGYTF	TGTGCCAGCAGATTGACAGGGAACTATGGCTACACCTTC
-	TRBV7-2	TRBJ1-2	-	CASSLGGLVGGYTF	TGTGCCAGCAGCTTAGGGGGGCTAGTTGGTGGCTACACCTTC
-	TRBV18	TRBJ2-7	-	CASSPPGLGPDSYEQYF	TGTGCCAGCTCACCACCGGGACTGGGGCCAGACTCCTACGAGCAGTACTTC
TRBD2	TRBV28	TRBJ2-3	-	CASSLGGGRGDTQYF	TGTGCCAGCAGTTTAGGGGGCGGGAGGGGAGATACGCAGTATTTT
-	TRBV27	TRBJ1-2	-	CASSLQGFANYGYTF	TGTGCCAGCAGTCTACAGGGATTCGCTAACTATGGCTACACCTTC
-	TRBV7-3	TRBJ1-6	-	CASSLIGGRWDSPLHF	TGTGCCAGCAGCTTAATAGGGGGAAGGTGGGATTCACCCCTCCACTTT
TRBD1	TRBV3-1/TRBV3-2	TRBJ1-2	-	CASSARLRISGTGINYGYTF	TGTGCCAGCAGCGCACGTCTCAGGATCTCCGGGACAGGGATTAACTATGGCTACACCTTC
TRBD2	TRBV29-1	TRBJ2-3	-	CSEAGATDTQYF	TGCAGCGAGGCGGGAGCCACAGATACGCAGTATTTT
-	TRBV5-6	TRBJ2-3	-	CASSAQGTQYF	TGTGCCAGCAGCGCGCAGGGTACGCAGTATTTT
-	TRBV12-3/TRBV12-4	TRBJ2-5	-	CASSEQGPETQYF	TGTGCCAGCAGTGAACAGGGTCCTGAGACCCAGTACTTC
-	TRBV30	TRBJ2-2	-	CAWNDLSHTGELFF	TGTGCCTGGAATGATCTAAGCCACACCGGGGAGCTGTTTTTT
-	TRBV28	TRBJ1-6	few	CASRSVFSSPLHF	TGTGCCAGCAGATCAGTTTTCTCCTCACCCCTCCACTTT
-	TRBV6-2/TRBV6-3	TRBJ2-7	-	CASSYEAGSYEQYF	TGTGCCAGCAGTTACGAGGCGGGGTCTTATGAGCAGTACTTC